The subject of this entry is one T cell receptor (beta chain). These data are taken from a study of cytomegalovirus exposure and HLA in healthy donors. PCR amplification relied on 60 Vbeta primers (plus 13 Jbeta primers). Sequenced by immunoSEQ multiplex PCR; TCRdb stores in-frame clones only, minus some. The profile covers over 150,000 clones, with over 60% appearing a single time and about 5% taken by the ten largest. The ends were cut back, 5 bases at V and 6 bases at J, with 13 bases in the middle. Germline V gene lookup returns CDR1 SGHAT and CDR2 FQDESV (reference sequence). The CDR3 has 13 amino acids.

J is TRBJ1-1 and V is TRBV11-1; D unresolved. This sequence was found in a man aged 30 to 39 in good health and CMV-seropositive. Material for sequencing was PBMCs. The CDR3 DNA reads TGTGCCAGCAGCGACTACCCGGGGTCTGAAGCTTTCTTT. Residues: CASSDYPGSEAFF.